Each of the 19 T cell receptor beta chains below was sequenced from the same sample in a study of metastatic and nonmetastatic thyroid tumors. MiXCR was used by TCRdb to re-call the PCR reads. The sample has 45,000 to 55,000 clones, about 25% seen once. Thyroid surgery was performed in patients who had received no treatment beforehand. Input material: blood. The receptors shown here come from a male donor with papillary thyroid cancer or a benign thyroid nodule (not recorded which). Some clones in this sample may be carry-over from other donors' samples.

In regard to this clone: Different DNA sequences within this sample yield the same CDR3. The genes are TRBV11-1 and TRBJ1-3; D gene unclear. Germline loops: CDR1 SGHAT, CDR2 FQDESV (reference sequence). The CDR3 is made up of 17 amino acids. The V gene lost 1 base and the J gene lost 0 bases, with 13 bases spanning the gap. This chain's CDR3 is CASSLGAQAYSGNTIYF. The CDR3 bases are TGTGCCAGCAGCTTAGGGGCGCAGGCATACTCTGGAAACACCATATATTTT. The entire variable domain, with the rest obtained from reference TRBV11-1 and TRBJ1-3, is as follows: EAEVAQSPRYKITEKSQAVAFWCDPISGHATLYWYRQILGQGPELLVQFQDESVVDDSQLPKDRFSAERLKGVDSTLKIQPAELGDSAMYLCASSLGAQAYSGNTIYFGEGSWLTVV.

CDR3: CASSFIGRSHYEQYF. The CDR3 DNA reads TGCGCCAGCAGCTTTATTGGCAGGTCCCACTACGAGCAGTACTTC. This chain connects TRBV5-1 to TRBJ2-7; D unresolved. CDR1 is SGHRS and CDR2 is YFSETQ in the germline V gene. The ends were cut back, 2 bases at V and 3 bases at J, with 15 bases in the middle. CDR3 size: 15 residues.

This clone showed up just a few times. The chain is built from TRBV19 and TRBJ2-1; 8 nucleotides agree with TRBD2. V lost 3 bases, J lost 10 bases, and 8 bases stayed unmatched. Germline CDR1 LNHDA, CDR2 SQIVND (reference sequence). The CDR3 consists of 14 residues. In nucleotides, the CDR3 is TGTGCCAGTAGTATTCCGTTTAGCGGGAACGAGCAGTTCTTC. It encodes CASSIPFSGNEQFF.

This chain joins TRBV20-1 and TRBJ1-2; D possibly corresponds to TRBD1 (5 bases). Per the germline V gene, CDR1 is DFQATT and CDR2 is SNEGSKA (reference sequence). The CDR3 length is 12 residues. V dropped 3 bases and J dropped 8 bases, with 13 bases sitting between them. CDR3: CSASEWGGGYTF. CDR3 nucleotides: TGCAGTGCTAGTGAATGGGGGGGAGGCTACACCTTC.

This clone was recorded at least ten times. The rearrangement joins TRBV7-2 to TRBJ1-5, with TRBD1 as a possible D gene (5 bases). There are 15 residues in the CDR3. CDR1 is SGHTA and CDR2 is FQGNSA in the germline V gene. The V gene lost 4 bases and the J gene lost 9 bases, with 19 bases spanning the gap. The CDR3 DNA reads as TGTGCCAGCAGCTCCGCAGGGTCCGGGGCTAGGCCCCAGCATTTT. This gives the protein CASSSAGSGARPQHF.

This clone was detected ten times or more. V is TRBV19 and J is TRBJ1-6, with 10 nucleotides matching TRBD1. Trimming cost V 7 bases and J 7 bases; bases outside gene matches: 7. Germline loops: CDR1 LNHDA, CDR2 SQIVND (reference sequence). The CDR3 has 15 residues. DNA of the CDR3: TGTGCCAGTACTCCCGGGGACAGGGGAAATTCACCCCTCCACTTT. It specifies CASTPGDRGNSPLHF.

CDR3 loop: CASSVGQGAGANVLTF. CDR3 DNA: TGTGCCAGCAGCGTAGGACAGGGGGCCGGGGCCAACGTCCTGACTTTC. The V call is TRBV11-3, the J call TRBJ2-6, with 11 bases matching TRBD1. The length of the CDR3 is 16 residues. Germline V gene data show CDR1 as SGHNT and CDR2 as YENEEA. With 5 bases clipped from V and 4 bases from J, the junction kept 4 bases outside the gene matches.

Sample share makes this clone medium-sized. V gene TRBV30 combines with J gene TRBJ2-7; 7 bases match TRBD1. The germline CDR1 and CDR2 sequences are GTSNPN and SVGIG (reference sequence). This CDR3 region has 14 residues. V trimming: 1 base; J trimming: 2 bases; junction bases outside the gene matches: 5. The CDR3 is CAWSAGTATYEQYF. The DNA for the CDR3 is TGTGCCTGGAGTGCAGGGACAGCCACCTACGAGCAGTACTTC.

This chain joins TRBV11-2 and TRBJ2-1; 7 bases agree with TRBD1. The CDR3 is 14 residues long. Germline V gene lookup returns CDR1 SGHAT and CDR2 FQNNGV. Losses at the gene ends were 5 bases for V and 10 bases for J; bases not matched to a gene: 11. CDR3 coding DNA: TGTGCCAGCAGCGAACTGACAGGGTCGGGGGAGCAGTTCTTC. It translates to CASSELTGSGEQFF.

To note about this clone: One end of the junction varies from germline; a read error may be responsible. CDR3 residues: CASSRNRGQVDNVLTF. As DNA, the CDR3 is TGTGCCAGTAGTAGGAACAGGGGGCAGGTCGACAACGTCCTTACTTTC. This sequence joins TRBV19 and TRBJ2-6; TRBD1 matches at 9 bases. Looked up from germline, CDR1 is LNHDA and CDR2 is SQIVND (reference sequence). The CDR3 contains 16 residues.

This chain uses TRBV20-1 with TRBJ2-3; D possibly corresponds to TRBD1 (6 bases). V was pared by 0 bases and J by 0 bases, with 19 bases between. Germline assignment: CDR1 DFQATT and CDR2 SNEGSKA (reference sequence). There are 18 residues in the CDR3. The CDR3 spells CSARDRNAGQGSTDTQYF. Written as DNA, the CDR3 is TGCAGTGCTAGAGATCGAAATGCTGGTCAGGGGAGCACAGATACGCAGTATTTT.

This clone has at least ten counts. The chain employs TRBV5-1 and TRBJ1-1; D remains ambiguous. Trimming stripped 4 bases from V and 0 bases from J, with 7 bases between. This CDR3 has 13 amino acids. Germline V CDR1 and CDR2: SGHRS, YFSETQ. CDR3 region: CASSPALNTEAFF. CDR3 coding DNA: TGCGCCAGCAGCCCGGCGTTGAACACTGAAGCTTTCTTT.

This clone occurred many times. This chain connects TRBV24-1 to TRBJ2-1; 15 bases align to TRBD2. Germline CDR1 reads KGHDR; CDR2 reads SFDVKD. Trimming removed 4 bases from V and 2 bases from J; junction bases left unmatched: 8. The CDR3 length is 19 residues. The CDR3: CATSETWTSGRAPYNEQFF. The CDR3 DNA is TGTGCCACCAGTGAAACATGGACTAGCGGGAGGGCCCCCTACAATGAGCAGTTCTTC.

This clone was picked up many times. DNA of the CDR3: TGTGCCAGCAGTTTAGGGACGGGACAAAAGTTCTTC. This encodes CASSLGTGQKFF. The J gene is TRBJ2-1, the V gene TRBV28; D might be TRBD1 (6 bases). Germline V gene sequence: CDR1 MDHEN, CDR2 SYDVKM. CDR3 length: 12 amino acids. Trimming pared 2 bases from V and 14 bases from J, leaving 13 bases between.

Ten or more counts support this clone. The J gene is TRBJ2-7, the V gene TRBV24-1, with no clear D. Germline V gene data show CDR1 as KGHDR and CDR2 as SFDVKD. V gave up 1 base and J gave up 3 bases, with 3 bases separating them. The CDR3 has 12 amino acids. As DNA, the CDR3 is TGTGCCACCAGTGATTTCAACTACGAGCAGTACTTC. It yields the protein CATSDFNYEQYF.

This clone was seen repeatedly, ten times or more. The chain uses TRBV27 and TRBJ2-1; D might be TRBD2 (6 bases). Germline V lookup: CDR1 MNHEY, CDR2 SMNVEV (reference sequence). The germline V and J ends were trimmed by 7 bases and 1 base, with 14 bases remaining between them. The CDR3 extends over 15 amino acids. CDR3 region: CASTLSGPSYNEQFF. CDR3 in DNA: TGTGCCAGCACCCTTAGCGGACCTTCCTACAATGAGCAGTTCTTC.

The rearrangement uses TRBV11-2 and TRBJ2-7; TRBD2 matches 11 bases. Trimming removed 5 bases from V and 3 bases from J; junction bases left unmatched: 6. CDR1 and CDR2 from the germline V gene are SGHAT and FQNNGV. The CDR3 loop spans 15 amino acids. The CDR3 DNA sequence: TGTGCCAGCAGCATACTAGCGGGGGAATTCTACGAGCAGTACTTC. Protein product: CASSILAGEFYEQYF.

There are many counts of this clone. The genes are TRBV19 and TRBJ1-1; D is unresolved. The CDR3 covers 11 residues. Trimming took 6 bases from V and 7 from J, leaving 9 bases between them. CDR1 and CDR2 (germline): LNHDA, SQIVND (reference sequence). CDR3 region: CASSVYHEAFF. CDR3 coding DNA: TGTGCCAGTAGCGTCTACCATGAAGCTTTCTTT.

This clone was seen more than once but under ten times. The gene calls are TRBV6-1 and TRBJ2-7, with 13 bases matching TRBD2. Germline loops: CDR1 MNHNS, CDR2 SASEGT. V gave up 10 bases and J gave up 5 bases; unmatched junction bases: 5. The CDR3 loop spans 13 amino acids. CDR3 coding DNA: TGTGCCACCCGGACTAGCGGGAGCCACGAGCAGTACTTC. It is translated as CATRTSGSHEQYF.